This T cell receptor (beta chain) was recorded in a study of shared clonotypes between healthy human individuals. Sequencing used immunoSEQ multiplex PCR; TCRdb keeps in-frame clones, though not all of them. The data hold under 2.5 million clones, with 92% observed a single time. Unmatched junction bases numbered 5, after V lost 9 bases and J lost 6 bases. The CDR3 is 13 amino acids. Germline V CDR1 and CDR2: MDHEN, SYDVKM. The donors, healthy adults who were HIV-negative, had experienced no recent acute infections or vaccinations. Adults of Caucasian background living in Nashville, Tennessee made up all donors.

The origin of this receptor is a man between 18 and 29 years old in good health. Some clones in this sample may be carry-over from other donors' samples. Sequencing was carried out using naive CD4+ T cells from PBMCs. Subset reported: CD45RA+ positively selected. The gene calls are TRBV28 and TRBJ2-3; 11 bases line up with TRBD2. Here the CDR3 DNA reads TGTGCCAGTACTAGCGGGAGCTGGGATACGCAGTATTTT. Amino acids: CASTSGSWDTQYF. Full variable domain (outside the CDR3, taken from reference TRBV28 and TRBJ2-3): DVKVTQSSRYLVKRTGEKVFLECVQDMDHENMFWYRQDPGLGLRLIYFSYDVKMKEKGDIPEGYSVSREKKERFSLILESASTNQTSMYLCASTSGSWDTQYFGPGTRLTVL.